This TCR beta chain was observed in a study of T cell responses to AZD1222 COVID-19 vaccine. CDR1 and CDR2 from the germline V gene are SGHDT and YYEEEE. The CDR3 has 13 residues. V was cut by 1 base and J by 7 bases, with 9 bases left in between. Libraries were prepared by immunoSEQ multiplex PCR; TCRdb keeps only in-frame clonotypes and omits some of them. The table records 180,000 or so clones, about 95% of them present only once. The chain joins TRBV5-6 to TRBJ1-5; perhaps TRBD1 as D (5 bases). The sequence derives from an adult in good health. The sample here was peripheral blood, taken on day 0 of AZD1222 vaccination. The DNA of the CDR3 is TGTGCCAGCAGCTTGTGGGGGGGGCAGCCCCAGCATTTT. Translation: CASSLWGGQPQHF. Drawing the rest from reference TRBV5-6 and TRBJ1-5, the complete variable domain is DAGVTQSPTHLIKTRGQQVTLRCSPKSGHDTVSWYQQALGQGPQFIFQYYEEEERQRGNFPDRFSGHQFPNYSSELNVNALLLGDSALYLCASSLWGGQPQHFGDGTRLSIL.